Presented here are 22 T cell receptor beta chains from one specimen sequenced in a study of PD-L1 blockade in urothelial cancer (dated 2017 in TCRdb). The time point tag for this specimen amounts to: pretreatment peripheral blood. Receptors were amplified or captured by the immunoSEQ multiplex PCR assay. TCRdb retrieved this table from immuneACCESS and kept in-frame rearrangements only. Not all clones are present; in checked studies, unresolved V genes account for under half, and no reason is known for the remainder. The sample table shows tens of thousands of clones, and 85% to 90% are seen once. The leading ten clones occupy over 13% of the sample. The source was PBMCs, collected around atezolizumab (anti-PD-L1) treatment. Receptors originate from a man aged 55 to 70 with urothelial cancer.

V gene TRBV10-2 combines with J gene TRBJ1-4, with a possible D match to TRBD1 (6 bases). There are 15 residues in the CDR3. Germline-derived CDR1 and CDR2 are WSHSY and SAAADI. V lost 3 bases and J 4 bases, leaving 12 bases between the germline ends. CDR3 sequence (DNA): TGCGCCAGCAGTGACTGGGGGCGAAATAATGAAAAACTGTTTTTT. The encoded protein is CASSDWGRNNEKLFF.

The chain combines TRBV28 with TRBJ2-7, with D perhaps matching TRBD2 (7 bases). The CDR3 totals 15 residues. The germline V and J ends were trimmed by 2 bases and 3 bases, with 14 bases remaining between them. In germline, CDR1 is MDHEN, CDR2 SYDVKM. DNA for the CDR3: TGTGCCAGCAGTTTAGCGGGGGCATTCAGCTACGAGCAGTACTTC. Its protein product is CASSLAGAFSYEQYF.

This rearrangement joins TRBV6-5 to TRBJ1-1, with 8 bases lining up with TRBD1. This CDR3 region has 16 residues. The V and J ends lost 0 bases and 2 bases, in that order; junction bases with no gene match: 5. Germline CDR1 is MNHEY and CDR2 is SVGAGI. The CDR3 DNA reads as TGTGCCAGCAGTTACTCGACGGCAGGGGGCAACACTGAAGCTTTCTTT. Encoded protein: CASSYSTAGGNTEAFF.

The chain carries TRBV12-5 and TRBJ1-2, with D hard to call. The CDR3 is 12 residues long. The V end was cut by 7 bases, the J end by 4 bases, with 10 bases between. Germline values: CDR1 LGHNT, CDR2 FRNRAP. The CDR3 sequence is CASDGDLYGYTF. The CDR3 coding sequence is TGTGCTAGTGACGGAGACCTCTATGGCTACACCTTC.

V gene TRBV2 combines with J gene TRBJ2-7; the match to TRBD1 covers 8 bases. This CDR3 has 13 amino acids. Looked up from germline, CDR1 is SNHLY and CDR2 is FYNNEI. V shed 6 bases and J 2 bases; nucleotides not matched to a gene: 3. The CDR3 nucleotides read TGTGCCAGCAGAGGGACAGGCGCCTACGAGCAGTACTTC. It codes for CASRGTGAYEQYF.

DNA for the CDR3: TGTGCCAGCAGCTTAGTAGGGGCAATTGAAGCTTTCTTT. It encodes CASSLVGAIEAFF. This rearrangement joins TRBV7-9 to TRBJ1-1, with D maybe TRBD1 (5 bases). V lost 1 base and J 7 bases, leaving 10 bases between the germline ends. The CDR3 is made up of 13 amino acids. The germline V gene encodes CDR1 SEHNR and CDR2 FQNEAQ (reference sequence).

This chain uses TRBV5-1 with TRBJ2-5; a weak D match, TRBD2 (5 bases). CDR1 and CDR2 (germline): SGHRS, YFSETQ. With 4 bases removed from V and 1 base from J, the gap between germline ends came to 11 bases. CDR3 length: 14 amino acids. The chain's CDR3 is CASSLRTSQETQYF. As DNA, the CDR3 is TGCGCCAGCAGCCTCCGGACTTCCCAAGAGACCCAGTACTTC.

V is TRBV9 and J is TRBJ1-4, with a possible D match to TRBD1 (5 bases). Germline V lookup: CDR1 SGDLS, CDR2 YYNGEE. The CDR3 runs to 14 residues. V shed 0 bases and J shed 8 bases, with 11 bases lying between them. CDR3 coding DNA: TGTGCCAGCAGCGTAGATGGAAGGGGAGAAAAACTGTTTTTT. It codes for CASSVDGRGEKLFF.

The rearrangement links TRBV30 to TRBJ2-1; the D gene is possibly TRBD2 (5 bases). V was pared by 2 bases and J by 7 bases, with 9 bases between. This CDR3 region has 12 residues. Germline CDR1 reads GTSNPN; CDR2 reads SVGIG (reference sequence). The CDR3 DNA follows: TGTGCCTGGAGTTCGAGGGCGAATGAGCAGTTCTTC. Encoded protein: CAWSSRANEQFF.

This clone was recorded a few times. The chain couples TRBV18 to TRBJ2-1, with D possibly being TRBD2 (5 bases). The germline V gene encodes CDR1 KGHSH and CDR2 LQKENI. V lost 6 bases and J lost 9, with 9 bases in between. This CDR3 is built from 11 residues. The CDR3 nucleotides read TGTGCCAGCTCTCAAGAGGGTGAGCAGTTCTTC. Translating gives CASSQEGEQFF.

The chain uses TRBV6-5 and TRBJ2-7, with D possibly being TRBD2 (6 bases). The CDR3 totals 12 residues. Germline V gene data show CDR1 as MNHEY and CDR2 as SVGAGI. V shed 6 bases and J shed 3 bases, with 9 bases lying between them. As DNA, the CDR3 is TGTGCCAGCAGCTTCGGGGGCTACGAGCAGTACTTC. Its protein is CASSFGGYEQYF.

This clone occurred once. V and J are TRBV7-9 and TRBJ1-1; 7 bases map to TRBD1. The CDR3 extends over 12 amino acids. Germline CDR1 and CDR2: SEHNR and FQNEAQ (reference sequence). V lost 2 bases, J lost 6 bases, and 0 bases stayed unmatched. CDR3 DNA sequence: TGTGCCAGCAGCTTACAGGGGGCTGAAGCTTTCTTT. Its translation: CASSLQGAEAFF.

CDR3 amino acids: CASMSISETQYF. CDR3 bases: TGTGCCAGCATGAGTATATCAGAGACCCAGTACTTC. V and J are TRBV2 and TRBJ2-5, with D uncertain. Trimming stripped 7 bases from V and 4 bases from J, with 10 bases between. Germline lookup yields CDR1 SNHLY and CDR2 FYNNEI. The CDR3 runs 12 residues.

This rearrangement joins TRBV18 to TRBJ1-1; D gene ambiguous. Germline CDR1 KGHSH, CDR2 LQKENI. The CDR3 extends over 13 amino acids. With 4 bases removed from V and 1 base from J, the gap between germline ends came to 7 bases. Written as DNA, the CDR3 is TGTGCCAGCTCACGCCTAGGGAACACTGAAGCTTTCTTT. It translates to CASSRLGNTEAFF. Using reference TRBV18 and TRBJ1-1 for the parts outside the CDR3, the full variable domain is NAGVMQNPRHLVRRRGQEARLRCSPMKGHSHVYWYRQLPEEGLKFMVYLQKENIIDESGMPKERFSAEFPKEGPSILRIQQVVRGDSAAYFCASSRLGNTEAFFGQGTRLTVV.

Only one count was recorded for this clone. The chain uses TRBV6-1 and TRBJ2-4; 7 nucleotides match TRBD2. The CDR3 covers 14 residues. Germline V gene data show CDR1 as MNHNS and CDR2 as SASEGT. V shed 6 bases and J 5 bases; nucleotides not matched to a gene: 7. CDR3 nucleotide sequence: TGTGCCAGCAGCTCAGCGGGGAATCAAAACATTCAGTACTTC. Its translation is CASSSAGNQNIQYF.

This chain uses TRBV2 with TRBJ2-7, with TRBD1 identical over 10 bases. Germline V gene data show CDR1 as SNHLY and CDR2 as FYNNEI. Trimming at V came to 6 bases and at J to 5 bases, leaving 10 bases not matched to a gene. There are 15 residues in the CDR3. The chain's CDR3 is CASRYSRDRGHEQYF. CDR3 DNA: TGTGCCAGCAGATATTCCCGGGACAGGGGACACGAGCAGTACTTC.

There are many counts of this clone. The chain recombines TRBV28 with TRBJ2-7, with unresolved D. This CDR3 contains 12 residues. V shed 3 bases and J shed 3 bases, with 6 bases lying between them. Per the germline V gene, CDR1 is MDHEN and CDR2 is SYDVKM. CDR3 bases: TGTGCCAGCAGTTTGGCGGACTACGAGCAGTACTTC. Protein product: CASSLADYEQYF.

This sequence joins TRBV9 and TRBJ1-1; the match to TRBD1 covers 7 bases. This CDR3 is 15 amino acids long. CDR1 and CDR2 from the germline V gene are SGDLS and YYNGEE. The ends lost 4 bases at V and 3 bases at J; junction bases unmatched: 9. The DNA of the CDR3 is TGTGCCAGCAGCACCCGACAGGGTGCGGACACTGAAGCTTTCTTT. This sequence encodes CASSTRQGADTEAFF. Filled out from reference TRBV9 and TRBJ1-1, the complete variable domain reads DSGVTQTPKHLITATGQRVTLRCSPRSGDLSVYWYQQSLDQGLQFLIQYYNGEERAKGNILERFSAQQFPDLHSELNLSSLELGDSALYFCASSTRQGADTEAFFGQGTRLTVV.

This chain uses TRBV11-1 with TRBJ2-3; 8 nucleotides line up with TRBD2. Germline V gene sequence: CDR1 SGHAT, CDR2 FQDESV (reference sequence). Trimming took 5 bases from V and 0 from J; bases not matched to a gene: 13. The CDR3 contains 18 residues. This chain's CDR3 is CASSTRTGASGSTDTQYF. The DNA of the CDR3 is TGTGCCAGCAGCACACGAACCGGGGCTAGCGGGAGCACAGATACGCAGTATTTT. Complete variable domain (other parts from reference TRBV11-1 and TRBJ2-3): EAEVAQSPRYKITEKSQAVAFWCDPISGHATLYWYRQILGQGPELLVQFQDESVVDDSQLPKDRFSAERLKGVDSTLKIQPAELGDSAMYLCASSTRTGASGSTDTQYFGPGTRLTVL.

V gene TRBV27 combines with J gene TRBJ2-1, with a possible D match to TRBD2 (6 bases). Germline V gene lookup returns CDR1 MNHEY and CDR2 SMNVEV (reference sequence). V shed 4 bases and J shed 3 bases, with 7 bases lying between them. The length of the CDR3 is 13 residues. This CDR3 is CASSSGSYNEQFF. The CDR3 DNA is TGTGCCAGCAGTTCCGGGAGCTACAATGAGCAGTTCTTC.

V is TRBV7-3 and J is TRBJ2-1, with TRBD2 identical over 10 bases. The CDR3 length is 14 residues. With 5 bases clipped from V and 6 bases from J, the junction kept 4 bases outside the gene matches. Germline CDR1 reads SGHTA; CDR2 reads FQGTGA. The CDR3 sequence is CASSLAGVGNEQFF. As DNA, the CDR3 is TGTGCCAGCAGCCTAGCGGGAGTCGGCAATGAGCAGTTCTTC.

The chain is built from TRBV7-2 and TRBJ2-3; maybe TRBD1 (6 bases). V lost 5 bases, J lost 1 base, and 16 bases lay in between. Looked up from germline, CDR1 is SGHTA and CDR2 is FQGNSA. The CDR3 sequence is 16 residues long. The CDR3 reads CASSAPVGAGTDTQYF. The CDR3 DNA is TGTGCCAGCAGCGCCCCGGTGGGGGCTGGCACAGATACGCAGTATTTT.